This entry features one T cell receptor (beta chain) sequence. Its specificity is unknown. CDR3 length: 17 amino acids. J was trimmed by 5 bases and V by 6 bases; bases with no gene match: 13. Germline loops: CDR1 SGHTA, CDR2 FQGTGA. The data were taken from a study of cytomegalovirus exposure and HLA in healthy donors. General study points: The study labeled fewer than 200 TCR beta chains cytomegalovirus-associated. As confirmed in vitro, three CMV-associated chains were specific for CMV antigens.

PCR amplification relied on 60 Vbeta primers (plus 13 Jbeta primers). Sequencing used immunoSEQ multiplex PCR; TCRdb keeps in-frame clones, though not all of them. In the table there are around 140,000 clones, around 80% of which are singletons. Sequencing input: PBMCs. The TCR comes from a man aged 35 to 55 in good health and CMV-seronegative. The chain uses TRBV7-3 and TRBJ2-2; 9 nucleotides agree with TRBD1. This chain's CDR3 is CASRSTPGQGKTGELFF. As DNA, the CDR3 is TGTGCCAGCAGGTCCACCCCGGGACAGGGAAAAACCGGGGAGCTGTTTTTT.